The 20 T cell receptor beta chains presented below share a single source sample, sequenced in a study of T cell clonality in common variable immunodeficiency. The protocol was immunoSEQ multiplex PCR, while the TCRdb copy is restricted to in-frame clones and leaves out a portion. This repertoire holds about 60,000 clones, and none appear only once. The sequencing sample was made of peripheral blood mononuclear cells. The receptors were sampled from a person aged 18 to 75 in good health.

At least ten counts were recorded for this clone. The sequenced fragment ends 3 residues before the CDR3 boundary, so the rest is inferred from the germline J gene. The V and J genes are TRBV2 and TRBJ1-1, with TRBD1 matching 9 bases. The CDR3 is made up of 13 amino acids. Germline V lookup: CDR1 SNHLY, CDR2 FYNNEI. The part of the CDR3 DNA that was read is TGTGCCAGCAGTGACGGGACAGGGACCGAA. This translates into CASSDGTGTE. The full CDR3 protein reads CASSDGTGTEAFF.

The table lists this clone with many counts. Read coverage stops 3 residues before the CDR3 terminus; the germline J gene supplies the remainder. The V and J genes are TRBV6-2 or TRBV6-3 and TRBJ1-6; perhaps TRBD1 as D (5 bases). Deletions cut 7 bases from V and 12 bases from J, with 19 bases between. Germline CDR1 reads MNHEY; CDR2 reads SVGEGT. This CDR3 is built from 14 residues. The DNA read from the CDR3 is TGTGCCAGCACCAATGGAGGGGCCAACAGACCC. Protein product: CASTNGGANRP. The whole CDR3 reads CASTNGGANRPLHF.

This clone was found many times. The read halts 3 residues ahead of the CDR3 end, with the missing end drawn from the germline J gene. J is TRBJ2-3 and V is TRBV10-3, with 9 bases aligning to TRBD2. This CDR3 contains 19 residues. The germline CDR1 and CDR2 sequences are ENHRY and SYGVKD. The J segment lost 1 base and the V segment lost 4 bases, leaving 15 bases of the junction unmatched. Incomplete CDR3 DNA: TGTGCCATCAGTGGCCCGCAGCCCGGACTAGCGTGGGGCACAGATACG. Translated: CAISGPQPGLAWGTDT. The whole CDR3 protein is CAISGPQPGLAWGTDTQYF.

The table lists this clone with many counts. CDR3 DNA (partial): TGTGCCAGCAGCCAGGCGACAGGGTGGCTCTATGGC. Its translation: CASSQATGWLYG. The CDR3 reads in full as CASSQATGWLYGYTF. This sequence joins TRBV14 and TRBJ1-2; 7 nucleotides agree with TRBD1. The read ends 3 residues before the CDR3 terminus; that terminus is restored from the germline J gene. The ends lost 3 bases at V and 4 bases at J; junction bases unmatched: 8. The CDR3 spans 15 residues. From germline, CDR1 is SGHDN and CDR2 FVKESK. The full variable domain, in which reference TRBV14 and TRBJ1-2 provide the parts outside the CDR3, is EAGVTQFPSHSVIEKGQTVTLRCDPISGHDNLYWYRRVMGKEIKFLLHFVKESKQDESGMPNNRFLAERTGGTYSTLKVQPAELEDSGVYFCASSQATGWLYGYTFGSGTRLTVV.

This clone was found a few times. With the read ending 3 residues before the CDR3 end, the germline J gene is used to fill in that end. The rearrangement uses TRBV11-2 and TRBJ2-7, with 8 bases fitting TRBD1. Germline assignment: CDR1 SGHAT and CDR2 FQNNGV. This CDR3 has 14 residues. V shed 4 bases and J 4 bases; nucleotides not matched to a gene: 6. The sequenced part of the CDR3 DNA is TGTGCCAGCAGCTCCGGGACAGGAGGTTACGAG. Amino acid sequence: CASSSGTGGYE. The CDR3 in its entirety is CASSSGTGGYEQYF.

This clone was seen at least ten times. From the germline J gene comes the end of the CDR3, since the read stops 3 residues before it. The rearrangement links TRBV5-1 to TRBJ2-3; 7 nucleotides line up with TRBD1. V gave up 6 bases and J gave up 1 base; unmatched junction bases: 8. The CDR3 is 15 residues long. From germline, CDR1 is SGHRS and CDR2 YFSETQ. The CDR3 bases that were read are TGCGCCAGCACCCGGGGACAGCCGGGCACAGATACG. Translation: CASTRGQPGTDT. The entire CDR3 protein is CASTRGQPGTDTQYF. The full variable domain, rest sourced from reference TRBV5-1 and TRBJ2-3, is KAGVTQTPRYLIKTRGQQVTLSCSPISGHRSVSWYQQTPGQGLQFLFEYFSETQRNKGNFPGRFSGRQFSNSRSEMNVSTLELGDSALYLCASTRGQPGTDTQYFGPGTRLTVL.

This clone came up many times. With the read ending 3 residues before the CDR3 end, the germline J gene is used to fill in that end. J is TRBJ1-1 and V is TRBV7-9; no reliable D call. Germline V gene data show CDR1 as SEHNR and CDR2 as FQNEAQ (reference sequence). This CDR3 has 12 residues. CDR3 protein: CASSPTRVEAFF. The covered CDR3 bases are TGTGCCAGCAGCCCTACAAGGGTGGAA.

This clone was observed many times. The CDR3 end lies 3 residues beyond the end of the read and is filled in from the germline J gene. V gene TRBV7-3 combines with J gene TRBJ1-1, with 12 bases identical to TRBD1. The CDR3 is 12 amino acids. Germline values: CDR1 SGHTA, CDR2 FQGTGA. CDR3 amino acids: CARGQGALGAFF. CDR3 DNA, as far as it was read: TGTGCCCGGGGACAGGGGGCGCTCGGG.

This clone was recorded many times. The read is 3 residues too short to cover the CDR3 end, so that end is filled in from the germline J gene. The chain links TRBV13 to TRBJ2-7, with 11 bases aligning to TRBD1. Germline CDR1 reads PRHDT; CDR2 reads FYEKMQ (reference sequence). The CDR3 is made up of 15 amino acids. The J segment lost 4 bases and the V segment lost 1 base, leaving 3 bases of the junction unmatched. The part of the CDR3 DNA that was read is TGTGCCAGCAGCTTAGAGGACAGGGGGCATTACGAG. This codes for CASSLEDRGHYE. The entire CDR3 protein reads CASSLEDRGHYEQYF. The variable domain in full, completed from reference TRBV13 and TRBJ2-7, reads AAGVIQSPRHLIKEKRETATLKCYPIPRHDTVYWYQQGPGQDPQFLISFYEKMQSDKGSIPDRFSAQQFSDYHSELNMSSLELGDSALYFCASSLEDRGHYEQYFGPGTRLTVT.

This clone was seen many times. The sequence runs out 3 residues before the end of the CDR3; the remainder is reconstructed from the germline J gene. The chain joins TRBV19 to TRBJ2-2, with D perhaps TRBD1 (5 bases). This CDR3 has 15 amino acids. Germline V gene lookup returns CDR1 LNHDA and CDR2 SQIVND (reference sequence). Trimming removed 7 bases at V and 0 bases at J, with 12 bases between. CDR3 loop: CASKLKTANTGELFF. Partial CDR3 DNA: TGTGCCAGTAAGTTGAAGACAGCGAACACCGGGGAG.

This clone has a count of ten or more. The sequenced fragment ends 3 residues before the CDR3 boundary, so the rest is inferred from the germline J gene. The chain employs TRBV20-1 and TRBJ2-7; the match to TRBD1 covers 11 bases. This CDR3 is 14 amino acids long. The junction had 4 bases not matched to a gene; V was cut back by 4 bases and J by 2 bases. Germline V lookup: CDR1 DFQATT, CDR2 SNEGSKA (reference sequence). The chain's CDR3 is CSATLGQGAYEQYF. The DNA read from the CDR3 is TGCAGTGCTACTCTGGGACAGGGGGCCTACGAG.

The CDR3 DNA, read in part, is TGTGCCAGCAGTGTGTCCGGGACTGTGGGAGAGACC. Translated, it gives CASSVSGTVGET. The whole CDR3 sequence reads CASSVSGTVGETQYF. This chain uses TRBV5-4 with TRBJ2-5; D may be TRBD2 (6 bases). The read gets to within 3 residues of the CDR3 end, and the germline J gene fills in the rest. Germline assignment: CDR1 SGHNT and CDR2 YYREEE (reference sequence). The CDR3 totals 15 residues. Trimming cost V 5 bases and J 4 bases, with 18 bases left between them.

Many counts were recorded for this clone. The observed sequence ends 3 residues before the CDR3 terminus, with the missing tail filled in from the germline J gene. The same CDR3 can be traced to other DNA sequences in this sample. The genes are TRBV20-1 and TRBJ2-3; 9 bases match TRBD2. The CDR3 covers 14 residues. Trimming removed 2 bases from V and 2 bases from J; junction bases left unmatched: 2. Germline V gene sequence: CDR1 DFQATT, CDR2 SNEGSKA (reference sequence). CDR3 DNA, as far as it was read: TGCAGTGCTAGACTAGCGGGAACCACAGATACG. Translation: CSARLAGTTDT. The full CDR3 is CSARLAGTTDTQYF.

This clone appeared many times. The read ends 3 residues before the CDR3 terminus; that terminus is restored from the germline J gene. The chain recombines TRBV29-1 with TRBJ2-1; the match to TRBD2 covers 9 bases. V shed 1 base, J shed 4 bases, and the junction held 5 bases outside the gene matches. CDR3 size: 15 residues. Germline V CDR1 and CDR2: SQVTM, ANQGSEA. The CDR3 here is CSVEVGGGVYNEQFF. The CDR3 DNA, read in part, is TGCAGCGTTGAAGTCGGCGGGGGGGTTTACAATGAG.

This clone was picked up many times. The observed sequence ends 3 residues before the CDR3 terminus, with the missing tail filled in from the germline J gene. This chain links TRBV12-3 or TRBV12-4 with TRBJ2-7, with 7 bases aligning to TRBD2. The CDR3 is made up of 15 amino acids. Unmatched junction bases numbered 12, after V lost 7 bases and J lost 3 bases. CDR3 DNA, as far as it was read: TGTGCCAGCACACGGGGGGTCGGACCGTTCTACGAG. Translated: CASTRGVGPFYE. The full CDR3 sequence reads CASTRGVGPFYEQYF.

This clone was recorded at least ten times. The read ends 3 residues shy of where the CDR3 ends; the end is completed using the germline J gene. The J gene is TRBJ2-4, the V gene TRBV5-6, with D maybe TRBD2 (5 bases). The ends were cut back, 4 bases at V and 0 bases at J, with 5 bases in the middle. Germline CDR1 SGHDT, CDR2 YYEEEE. This CDR3 is built from 13 residues. CDR3 DNA (partial): TGTGCCAGCAGCCGGGGAGCCAAAAACATT. Translating it yields CASSRGAKNI. The entire CDR3 protein reads CASSRGAKNIQYF. The full variable domain, its missing parts supplied by reference TRBV5-6 and TRBJ2-4, is DAGVTQSPTHLIKTRGQQVTLRCSPKSGHDTVSWYQQALGQGPQFIFQYYEEEERQRGNFPDRFSGHQFPNYSSELNVNALLLGDSALYLCASSRGAKNIQYFGAGTRLSVL.

On this clone: The read is 3 residues too short to cover the CDR3 end, so that end is filled in from the germline J gene. V and J are TRBV2 and TRBJ1-2; D remains unclear. The CDR3 has 11 residues. Trimming took 6 bases from V and 4 from J, leaving 6 bases between them. CDR1 is SNHLY, CDR2 FYNNEI, per germline. The CDR3 reads CASRYGYGYTF. The sequenced part of the CDR3 DNA is TGTGCCAGCAGGTACGGCTATGGC. Drawing the rest from reference TRBV2 and TRBJ1-2, the complete variable domain is EPEVTQTPSHQVTQMGQEVILRCVPISNHLYFYWYRQILGQKVEFLVSFYNNEISEKSEIFDDQFSVERPDGSNFTLKIRSTKLEDSAMYFCASRYGYGYTFGSGTRLTVV.

This clone was found many times. The read terminates 3 residues ahead of where the CDR3 ends, so the germline J gene completes it. V usage is TRBV2 and J usage is TRBJ2-7; unclear D gene. V was shortened by 6 bases and J by 0 bases, with 6 bases between the two germline ends. In germline, CDR1 is SNHLY, CDR2 FYNNEI. The CDR3 contains 12 residues. CDR3 DNA, as far as it was read: TGTGCCAGCAGATCTATCTCCTACGAG. Amino acid sequence: CASRSISYE. The CDR3 reads in full as CASRSISYEQYF.

This clone was detected many times. The CDR3 goes on 3 residues after the read ends, and that part is filled in from the germline J gene. V gene TRBV6-4 combines with J gene TRBJ2-7; TRBD1 matches 9 bases. The germline V gene has CDR1 MRHNA and CDR2 SNTAGT. Trimming at V came to 0 bases and at J to 1 base, leaving 19 bases not matched to a gene. This CDR3 is 21 amino acids long. CDR3 region: CASSDSTQGQGYRRGSYEQYF. CDR3 DNA, as far as it was read: TGTGCCAGCAGTGACTCGACCCAGGGACAGGGTTATAGGCGGGGATCCTACGAG.

This clone came up many times. The read gets to within 3 residues of the CDR3 end, and the germline J gene fills in the rest. The chain carries TRBV5-1 and TRBJ2-3, with 7 positions matching TRBD2. This CDR3 spans 16 amino acids. Germline CDR1 is SGHRS and CDR2 is YFSETQ. V gave up 2 bases and J gave up 2 bases; unmatched junction bases: 8. The CDR3 reads CASSLAAGFSTDTQYF. The sequenced CDR3 bases are TGCGCCAGCAGCTTAGCAGCGGGATTTTCCACAGATACG. Looking up the rest from reference TRBV5-1 and TRBJ2-3 gives the full variable domain: KAGVTQTPRYLIKTRGQQVTLSCSPISGHRSVSWYQQTPGQGLQFLFEYFSETQRNKGNFPGRFSGRQFSNSRSEMNVSTLELGDSALYLCASSLAAGFSTDTQYFGPGTRLTVL.